This T cell receptor beta chain appears in the sequencing data of a study of blood T cell repertoires in COVID-19. The overall study: From the United States, Italy and Spain came samples of acute and convalescent COVID-19. Nucleic acid was either cDNA or gDNA, and it came from T cells, B-cell-depleted T cells, or PBMCs.

Seattle researchers signed up patients amid active infection and tracked them longitudinally. The CDR3 runs 15 residues. Per germline, CDR1 SEHNR and CDR2 FQNEAQ (reference sequence). After removal of 4 bases from V and 12 bases from J, the junction contained 12 bases not matched to a gene. In the source study's methods: How many nucleated cells were present was estimated from reference gene primer amplification. The method was immunoSEQ multiplex PCR; TCRdb's version includes in-frame clones alone and lacks a portion of them. Clone size and V and J calls were adopted from that table, with D and trimming inferred from the DNA. Among over 130,000 clones listed, about nine tenths were seen once.

The J gene is TRBJ1-4, the V gene TRBV7-9; 9 bases match TRBD1. The origin of this receptor is a human donor with COVID-19, enrolled during active disease. The donor label of this sample is uncertain. Sequencing was carried out using peripheral blood. CDR3 residues: CASSSQDRGLGELFF. The DNA for the CDR3 is TGTGCCAGCAGCTCCCAGGACAGGGGCCTAGGGGAACTGTTTTTT.